These T cell receptor beta chains were read from a single sample in a study of shared clonotypes between healthy human individuals. Repertoires were generated with immunoSEQ multiplex PCR, while TCRdb's copy carries only in-frame clones and drops some. The data contain about 2 million clones, 85% to 95% of them singletons. Sequencing was done on a sample of naive CD4+ T cells sorted from blood. These receptors originate from a man between 18 and 35 years old in good health. The CDR3 runs from the conserved cysteine through the conserved F or W. Fields, in order: J gene, D gene, clone size, V gene, CDR3 protein, CDR3 DNA. The D gene is left open where the match is weak. Size is stated for part of the rows, as once, few or many counts, or as a class when the clone is expanded.

j_call: TRBJ2-3
d_call: -
clone_size: -
v_call: TRBV5-4
cdr3_aa: CASSFPGPGSTDTQYF
cdr3_nt: TGTGCCAGCAGCTTTCCGGGCCCTGGGAGCACAGATACGCAGTATTTT

j_call: TRBJ1-1
d_call: TRBD1
clone_size: -
v_call: TRBV6-6
cdr3_aa: CASSYISGGNTEAFF
cdr3_nt: TGTGCCAGCAGTTACATATCAGGGGGGAACACTGAAGCTTTCTTT

j_call: TRBJ2-1
d_call: -
clone_size: -
v_call: TRBV30
cdr3_aa: CAWSQGDNEQFF
cdr3_nt: TGTGCCTGGAGTCAGGGAGACAATGAGCAGTTCTTC

j_call: TRBJ2-3
d_call: -
clone_size: -
v_call: TRBV6-5
cdr3_aa: CASSPSGSTDTQYF
cdr3_nt: TGTGCCAGCAGCCCCAGCGGAAGCACAGATACGCAGTATTTT

j_call: TRBJ1-5
d_call: -
clone_size: -
v_call: TRBV12-1
cdr3_aa: CASSLERTGDVLNQPQHF
cdr3_nt: TGTGCCAGCAGCTTGGAACGGACAGGGGACGTTCTCAATCAGCCCCAGCATTTT

j_call: TRBJ2-6
d_call: TRBD1
clone_size: -
v_call: TRBV6-1
cdr3_aa: CASSDGTGGSGANVLTF
cdr3_nt: TGTGCCAGCAGTGACGGGACAGGTGGGTCTGGGGCCAACGTCCTGACTTTC

j_call: TRBJ1-4
d_call: TRBD1
clone_size: -
v_call: TRBV7-9
cdr3_aa: CASSRIGDRVNEKLFF
cdr3_nt: TGTGCCAGCAGCCGAATAGGGGACAGAGTTAATGAAAAACTGTTTTTT

j_call: TRBJ1-2
d_call: -
clone_size: once
v_call: TRBV7-2
cdr3_aa: CASSLGFYGYTF
cdr3_nt: TGTGCCAGCAGCTTGGGGTTCTATGGCTACACCTTC

j_call: TRBJ2-1
d_call: -
clone_size: once
v_call: TRBV7-9
cdr3_aa: CASRHYQQFF
cdr3_nt: TGTGCCAGCCGCCATTACCAGCAGTTCTTC

j_call: TRBJ2-3
d_call: TRBD2
clone_size: -
v_call: TRBV5-1
cdr3_aa: CASKRGSTDTQYF
cdr3_nt: TGCGCCAGCAAGCGGGGGAGCACAGATACGCAGTATTTT

j_call: TRBJ2-3
d_call: -
clone_size: -
v_call: TRBV10-1
cdr3_aa: CASSETGGSSTDTQYF
cdr3_nt: TGCGCCAGCAGTGAGACGGGCGGTTCTAGCACAGATACGCAGTATTTT

j_call: TRBJ1-1
d_call: -
clone_size: -
v_call: TRBV6-5
cdr3_aa: CASSYPGRKNTEAFF
cdr3_nt: TGTGCCAGCAGTTACCCAGGGCGAAAGAACACTGAAGCTTTCTTT

j_call: TRBJ1-1
d_call: TRBD1
clone_size: -
v_call: TRBV11-2
cdr3_aa: CASSLGRDRDTEAFF
cdr3_nt: TGTGCCAGCAGCTTAGGTAGGGACAGGGACACTGAAGCTTTCTTT

j_call: TRBJ2-2
d_call: -
clone_size: -
v_call: TRBV7-9
cdr3_aa: CASSFGGEHGELFF
cdr3_nt: TGTGCCAGCAGCTTCGGCGGGGAACACGGGGAGCTGTTTTTT

j_call: TRBJ1-6
d_call: TRBD1
clone_size: -
v_call: TRBV10-3
cdr3_aa: CAIKSQGDNSPLHF
cdr3_nt: TGTGCCATCAAATCGCAGGGGGATAATTCACCCCTCCACTTT

j_call: TRBJ1-3
d_call: -
clone_size: -
v_call: TRBV5-4
cdr3_aa: CASSLQGTGNTIYF
cdr3_nt: TGTGCCAGCAGCTTACAAGGGACTGGAAACACCATATATTTT

j_call: TRBJ2-7
d_call: -
clone_size: -
v_call: TRBV2
cdr3_aa: CASSVALGVVQGTF
cdr3_nt: TGTGCCAGCAGTGTGGCCCTAGGAGTGGTCCAGGGGACATTC

j_call: TRBJ1-1
d_call: -
clone_size: once
v_call: TRBV6-6
cdr3_aa: CASSYSEGYTEAFF
cdr3_nt: TGTGCCAGCAGTTACTCTGAGGGTTACACTGAAGCTTTCTTT

j_call: TRBJ1-2
d_call: -
clone_size: -
v_call: TRBV5-1
cdr3_aa: CASSLVSGAGYTF
cdr3_nt: TGCGCCAGCAGCTTGGTTTCAGGGGCTGGCTACACCTTC